This T cell receptor (beta chain) was documented in a study of identical twins. Overall study findings and caveats: With abundant cord blood beta clonotypes, insertions were fewer; memory repertoires showed no such pattern.

TCRdb re-derived calls from the 5' RACE reads in MiXCR, one entry per CDR3 protein. The repertoire holds 1,800,000 or so distinct CDR3 sequences, with about 31% as singletons. On this clonotype: As yet, its antigen is unknown.

V lost 0 bases, J lost 8 bases, and 7 bases lay in between. The CDR3 is made up of 12 amino acids. CDR1 and CDR2 (germline): ENHRY, SYGVKD. This sequence originates from a newborn girl in good health. The rearrangement uses TRBV10-3 and TRBJ1-1, with D possibly being TRBD1 (5 bases). The sample was cord blood. CDR3 nucleotides: TGTGCCATCAGTGAGTCGTCAGGGGAAGCTTTCTTT. This translates into CAISESSGEAFF.